The next 32 T cell receptor beta chains were all read from a single sample in a study of response to subunit inactivated influenza vaccine. TCRdb reanalysed the RT-PCR reads using MiXCR and keeps one entry per CDR3 protein. This table holds some 540,000 distinct CDR3 sequences, roughly a quarter found once. The data were also submitted as part of a second study, on T cells expressing NK-cell markers. This second study notes: Making the TCR beta cDNA relied on 5'RACE template switching with UMIs.

Specimen: CD4+ T cells sorted from PBMCs, collected 11 to 12 days after vaccination. These receptors came from a man in his fifties who received an inactivated influenza vaccine.

This clonotype was counted a few times. The chain uses TRBV7-9 and TRBJ2-7, with TRBD2 matching 7 bases. CDR3 length equals 13 residues. Germline CDR1 reads SEHNR; CDR2 reads FQNEAQ (reference sequence). The CDR3 loop reads CAESGESSYEQYF. The CDR3 DNA reads TGTGCGGAAAGCGGGGAGTCTTCCTACGAGCAGTACTTC.

This clonotype showed up just a few times. This chain uses TRBV7-8 with TRBJ2-1; TRBD1 aligns across 8 bases. Per the germline V gene, CDR1 is SGHVS and CDR2 is FQNEAQ. Trimming removed 0 bases from V and 8 bases from J; junction bases left unmatched: 9. The CDR3 consists of 16 residues. Here the CDR3 reads CASSLAGPGGTDEQFF. The DNA of the CDR3 is TGTGCCAGCAGCTTAGCGGGGCCAGGGGGCACGGATGAGCAGTTCTTC.

This clonotype appeared a few times. The rearrangement joins TRBV5-5 to TRBJ2-2; 8 positions agree with TRBD1. The CDR3 is 13 amino acids. Germline V gene data show CDR1 as SGHKS and CDR2 as YYEKEE (reference sequence). J was trimmed by 7 bases and V by 4 bases; bases with no gene match: 3. The CDR3 DNA reads TGTGCCAGCAGCCGACAGGGGTTCGGGGAGCTGTTTTTT. This encodes CASSRQGFGELFF.

CDR3 region: CASGRHRGDTGELFF. Written as DNA, the CDR3 is TGTGCCAGCGGAAGACACAGGGGGGACACCGGGGAGCTGTTTTTT. The chain has TRBV9 and TRBJ2-2, with 8 bases identical to TRBD1. Germline CDR1 is SGDLS and CDR2 is YYNGEE. V was clipped by 7 bases and J by 3 bases; unmatched bases: 8. The CDR3 sequence is 15 residues long.

The chain joins TRBV3-1 to TRBJ1-1; D ambiguous. Trimming cost V 5 bases and J 5 bases, with 18 bases left between them. CDR1 and CDR2 (germline): LGHDT, YNNKEL (reference sequence). The CDR3 totals 15 residues. The CDR3: CASSYSPWTGTEAFF. The CDR3 bases are TGTGCCAGCAGCTATTCTCCGTGGACGGGGACTGAAGCTTTCTTT.

The table lists this clonotype with a few counts. The V call is TRBV7-2, the J call TRBJ1-4, with 8 bases matching TRBD1. CDR1 is SGHTA, CDR2 FQGNSA, per germline. V lost 5 bases, J lost 5 bases, and 4 bases stayed unmatched. The CDR3 is made up of 14 amino acids. The CDR3 reads CASSLRDRNEKLFF. DNA for the CDR3: TGTGCCAGCAGCCTCCGGGACAGGAATGAAAAACTGTTTTTT.

Notes on this clonotype: The junction departs from germline at one end; a sequencing error may be responsible. V is TRBV15 and J is TRBJ2-7; 9 nucleotides align to TRBD2. CDR1 and CDR2 from the germline V gene are LNHNV and YYDKDF (reference sequence). This CDR3 is built from 15 residues. The CDR3 DNA reads TGTGCCACCAGCCGAGAAGCGGGAGGCGCCTACGAGCAGTACTTC. Encoded protein: CATSREAGGAYEQYF.

The J gene is TRBJ2-5, the V gene TRBV12-3 or TRBV12-4; 9 bases match TRBD2. This CDR3 is built from 17 residues. The V segment lost 5 bases and the J segment 4 bases; nucleotides outside the gene matches: 14. Written as DNA, the CDR3 is TGTGCCAGCAGTGTACAGTGGTCTAGCGGGGACCTAGAGACCCAGTACTTC. This gives the protein CASSVQWSSGDLETQYF.

This clonotype was seen more than once but under ten times. This rearrangement joins TRBV12-3 or TRBV12-4 to TRBJ1-2; 7 bases agree with TRBD1. The V gene end was trimmed by 2 bases and the J gene end by 1 base; junction bases not matched to a gene: 4. The CDR3 runs to 15 residues. The CDR3 region is CASSLRPGGNYGYTF. CDR3 in DNA: TGTGCCAGCAGTTTAAGGCCAGGGGGTAACTATGGCTACACCTTC.

CDR3 nucleotides: TGTGCCAGCAGCTTTGGCCAGGACCTAGCCAAAAACATTCAGTACTTC. Protein sequence: CASSFGQDLAKNIQYF. The chain employs TRBV7-9 and TRBJ2-4; D call uncertain. The CDR3 covers 16 residues. The germline V gene has CDR1 SEHNR and CDR2 FQNEAQ (reference sequence). Trimming shortened V by 3 bases and J by 0 bases, and 12 bases separated the two germline ends.

There are a few counts of this clonotype. The chain has TRBV6-2 or TRBV6-3 and TRBJ2-2; tentative D call: TRBD2 (7 bases). The CDR3 length is 14 residues. Trimming took 7 bases from V and 7 from J, leaving 16 bases between them. In germline, CDR1 is MNHEY, CDR2 SVGEGT. The CDR3 loop reads CASMRGGLLGELFF. CDR3 DNA: TGTGCCAGCATGAGGGGGGGGCTTCTCGGGGAGCTGTTTTTT.

This clonotype was counted only a few times. V gene TRBV4-3 combines with J gene TRBJ1-2; D is perhaps TRBD1 (6 bases). V lost 4 bases, J lost 8 bases, and 17 bases lay in between. Germline V gene lookup returns CDR1 LGHNA and CDR2 YSLEER. The CDR3 covers 14 residues. CDR3 region: CASSPWTADVGYTF. CDR3 DNA sequence: TGCGCCAGCAGCCCCTGGACAGCGGATGTAGGCTACACCTTC.

This clonotype was counted ten times or more. CDR3 in amino acids: CSAPASSYNEQFF. CDR3 bases: TGCAGTGCCCCCGCCTCTTCCTACAATGAGCAGTTCTTC. This chain uses TRBV20-1 with TRBJ2-1; no reliable D call. V lost 6 bases and J 1 base, leaving 10 bases between the germline ends. CDR1 is DFQATT and CDR2 is SNEGSKA in the germline V gene (reference sequence). CDR3 length equals 13 residues.

This clonotype was picked up a small number of times. The rearrangement uses TRBV6-2 or TRBV6-3 and TRBJ2-1, with 12 bases fitting TRBD2. Germline CDR1 reads MNHEY; CDR2 reads SVGEGT. CDR3 length: 17 amino acids. V gave up 6 bases and J gave up 3 bases; unmatched junction bases: 9. CDR3 nucleotides: TGTGCCAGCAGCTCCCGACTAGCGGGAGTTAACTACAATGAGCAGTTCTTC. Its protein is CASSSRLAGVNYNEQFF.

The rearrangement uses TRBV6-5 and TRBJ2-1; D is unresolved. The V end was cut by 2 bases, the J end by 8 bases, with 10 bases between. The CDR3 is made up of 13 amino acids. Germline values: CDR1 MNHEY, CDR2 SVGAGI. The CDR3, as DNA: TGTGCCAGCAGTTACGGGCAGATCGATGAGCAGTTCTTC. This translates into CASSYGQIDEQFF.

This clonotype was seen more than once but under ten times. J is TRBJ2-7 and V is TRBV29-1; 9 bases map to TRBD1. The V segment lost 7 bases and the J segment 5 bases; nucleotides outside the gene matches: 6. Germline CDR1 and CDR2: SQVTM and ANQGSEA. The CDR3 is 12 residues long. CDR3 loop: CSAGTGLNEQYF. The CDR3 region has the DNA TGCAGCGCAGGGACAGGGCTCAACGAGCAGTACTTC.

V usage is TRBV3-1 and J usage is TRBJ1-1, with D perhaps matching TRBD1 (5 bases). V was shortened by 0 bases and J by 3 bases, with 8 bases between the two germline ends. In germline, CDR1 is LGHDT, CDR2 YNNKEL (reference sequence). This CDR3 has 14 residues. The CDR3, as DNA: TGTGCCAGCAGCCAAGATCAGGGCGACACTGAAGCTTTCTTT. It encodes CASSQDQGDTEAFF.

The chain combines TRBV2 with TRBJ1-4, with D unclear. The ends were cut back, 3 bases at V and 7 bases at J, with 9 bases in the middle. CDR3 length: 13 amino acids. Per the germline V gene, CDR1 is SNHLY and CDR2 is FYNNEI. The CDR3 bases are TGTGCCAGCAGTGATTTCGGCACTGAAAAACTGTTTTTT. Encoded protein: CASSDFGTEKLFF.

This clonotype was counted many times. The J gene is TRBJ2-5, the V gene TRBV12-3 or TRBV12-4, with D unclear. V was cut by 3 bases and J by 1 base, with 12 bases left in between. The CDR3 runs to 15 residues. The CDR3 protein is CASSLDQASQETQYF. CDR3 nucleotides: TGTGCCAGCAGTTTGGACCAAGCATCCCAAGAGACCCAGTACTTC.

The gene calls are TRBV5-5 and TRBJ2-3; D might be TRBD1 (5 bases). The CDR3 length is 17 residues. V shed 0 bases and J shed 0 bases, with 14 bases lying between them. Germline lookup yields CDR1 SGHKS and CDR2 YYEKEE (reference sequence). CDR3 protein: CASSLEAFWGSTDTQYF. The DNA of the CDR3 is TGTGCCAGCAGCTTGGAAGCTTTTTGGGGCAGCACAGATACGCAGTATTTT.

There are a few counts of this clonotype. The chain combines TRBV27 with TRBJ2-5; D uncertain. Germline assignment: CDR1 MNHEY and CDR2 SMNVEV (reference sequence). The length of the CDR3 is 14 residues. V lost 6 bases, J lost 3 bases, and 14 bases lay in between. The CDR3 coding sequence is TGTGCCAGCAGGACCCGACGAGCAGAAGAGACCCAGTACTTC. This sequence encodes CASRTRRAEETQYF.

The V gene is TRBV20-1, the J gene TRBJ2-7, with TRBD2 matching 11 bases. The V gene end was trimmed by 6 bases and the J gene end by 4 bases; junction bases not matched to a gene: 11. Germline V CDR1 and CDR2: DFQATT, SNEGSKA (reference sequence). CDR3 length: 15 amino acids. DNA of the CDR3: TGCAGTGCCCAGGACCTAGCGGGAGGTTTGTACGAGCAGTACTTC. Its translation: CSAQDLAGGLYEQYF.

This clonotype has a count of ten or more. The chain links TRBV5-1 to TRBJ2-7; D is unclear. CDR1 and CDR2 from the germline V gene are SGHRS and YFSETQ. This CDR3 contains 14 residues. The V and J ends lost 2 bases and 2 bases respectively, with 11 bases between them. CDR3 DNA: TGCGCCAGCAGCTTAGCGATTGGGGCCTACGAGCAGTACTTC. This sequence encodes CASSLAIGAYEQYF. The variable domain in full, with the rest retrieved from reference TRBV5-1 and TRBJ2-7, is KAGVTQTPRYLIKTRGQQVTLSCSPISGHRSVSWYQQTPGQGLQFLFEYFSETQRNKGNFPGRFSGRQFSNSRSEMNVSTLELGDSALYLCASSLAIGAYEQYFGPGTRLTVT.

The genes are TRBV4-3 and TRBJ2-1, with 7 bases lining up with TRBD2. V lost 4 bases to trimming and J lost 4 bases; unmatched junction nucleotides: 10. This CDR3 is 16 amino acids long. Germline loops: CDR1 LGHNA, CDR2 YSLEER. The CDR3 region has the DNA TGCGCCAGCAGCCCCACAGGCGGGGGTTATTACAATGAGCAGTTCTTC. Translated: CASSPTGGGYYNEQFF.

The chain recombines TRBV20-1 with TRBJ2-7; 8 nucleotides agree with TRBD1. The CDR3 loop spans 13 amino acids. J was trimmed by 4 bases and V by 5 bases; bases with no gene match: 7. Germline assignment: CDR1 DFQATT and CDR2 SNEGSKA (reference sequence). CDR3 sequence (DNA): TGCAGTGCTTCGGACAGGGCCGGGTACGAGCAGTACTTC. Its protein product is CSASDRAGYEQYF.

The chain recombines TRBV6-2 or TRBV6-3 with TRBJ2-1; 7 positions match TRBD1. Germline loops: CDR1 MNHEY, CDR2 SVGEGT. This CDR3 spans 17 amino acids. V lost 5 bases, J lost 0 bases, and 10 bases stayed unmatched. CDR3 amino acids: CASSPRRGKRSYNEQFF. As DNA, the CDR3 is TGTGCCAGCAGTCCCCGCAGGGGGAAGCGCTCCTACAATGAGCAGTTCTTC.

This clonotype was counted a few times. The chain carries TRBV29-1 and TRBJ1-3, with no clear D. V was clipped by 4 bases and J by 0 bases, with 19 bases between them. Per the germline V gene, CDR1 is SQVTM and CDR2 is ANQGSEA. The CDR3 is 17 residues long. This CDR3 reads CSVGGKKAPYSGNTIYF. The CDR3 bases are TGCAGCGTTGGAGGAAAGAAGGCCCCCTACTCTGGAAACACCATATATTTT. Based on the CDR3 plus reference TRBV29-1 and TRBJ1-3, the full variable domain is SAVISQKPSRDICQRGTSLTIQCQVDSQVTMMFWYRQQPGQSLTLIATANQGSEATYESGFVIDKFPISRPNLTFSTLTVSNMSPEDSSIYLCSVGGKKAPYSGNTIYFGEGSWLTVV.

This clonotype has just a few counts. CDR3 in amino acids: CASSPFTGADTEAFF. The CDR3 coding sequence is TGTGCCAGCAGCCCATTCACAGGGGCGGACACTGAAGCTTTCTTT. The V and J genes are TRBV12-3 or TRBV12-4 and TRBJ1-1; TRBD1 matches 7 bases. The CDR3 is made up of 15 amino acids. V shed 6 bases and J 3 bases; nucleotides not matched to a gene: 10.

This clonotype occurred many times. The chain joins TRBV6-1 to TRBJ1-3; 7 nucleotides line up with TRBD1. Germline CDR1 reads MNHNS; CDR2 reads SASEGT. The CDR3 contains 15 residues. V lost 7 bases, J lost 0 bases, and 6 bases stayed unmatched. The CDR3 DNA reads TGTGCCAGCACCAGGACAGGCGACTCTGGAAACACCATATATTTT. It codes for CASTRTGDSGNTIYF.

In its sample, this clonotype was seen a few times. The chain couples TRBV7-8 to TRBJ2-3; unclear D gene. With 0 bases removed from V and 4 bases from J, the gap between germline ends came to 8 bases. CDR1 SGHVS and CDR2 FQNEAQ come from the germline V gene. This CDR3 has 14 amino acids. The CDR3 loop reads CASSLASVADTQYF. CDR3 bases: TGTGCCAGCAGCTTAGCCTCAGTGGCAGATACGCAGTATTTT.

The rearrangement links TRBV7-2 to TRBJ2-2, with TRBD2 as a possible D gene (5 bases). V lost 9 bases and J 5 bases, leaving 22 bases between the germline ends. Germline lookup yields CDR1 SGHTA and CDR2 FQGNSA. CDR3 length: 16 residues. The CDR3 here is CASSSLSLARTGELFF. CDR3 in DNA: TGTGCCAGTAGCAGCTTATCTCTAGCCCGGACCGGGGAGCTGTTTTTT.

This clonotype turned up a few times. The chain joins TRBV24-1 to TRBJ2-1; 13 nucleotides line up with TRBD2. The CDR3 covers 14 residues. V lost 10 bases, J lost 7 bases, and 6 bases stayed unmatched. The germline V gene has CDR1 KGHDR and CDR2 SFDVKD. The CDR3 sequence: CATGTSGGANEQFF. In nucleotides, the CDR3 is TGTGCCACTGGAACTAGCGGGGGGGCGAATGAGCAGTTCTTC.